This T cell receptor (beta chain) was captured in a study of beta chain features in type 1 diabetes (dated by TCRdb to 2016 to 2019). For context, the study as a whole: Mean age, gender distribution, total cell number and subset yield were not different between patients and healthy donors. Across all samples, some 110,000,000 sorted cells were examined, and cell number per subset correlated strongly with RNA yield. The study compared the TCRB repertoires of sorted circulating CD4+ T cell subsets in recently diagnosed type 1 diabetes patients with those in matched healthy donors. Naive and central memory subsets were obtained from all 30 or so donors, but regulatory and stem cell-like memory subsets were isolated from only 8 patients and 8 healthy donors.

From each donor, a single peripheral blood sample of 95 to 150 mL on average was drawn into heparinised tubes. Naive, central memory, regulatory and stem cell-like memory CD4+ T cells were sorted on a BD FACSAria II using a panel including CD45RO, CCR7, CD25, CD127, CD95 and CD27. Every sorted population had a purity above 98%. PBMCs were isolated right away by Lymphoprep density gradient centrifugation and were stained directly, without culture. So that batch effects would be minimized, each experiment stained and sorted samples in pairs, pairing one healthy donor with one patient. Broader findings and caveats from the paper: Patients with type 1 diabetes made fewer insertions and deleted more nucleotides at VDJ recombination sites, implying thymic rearrangement abnormalities. Because the HLA sub-analyses included only small numbers of individuals, any influence of HLA type on TCRB rearrangement was left unresolved. The naive, central memory and regulatory TCRB repertoires appeared to resemble one another more closely among patients than among healthy donors. Because cDNA was sequenced instead of genomic DNA, activated cells with high expression could be over-represented, although the groups did not differ in activation or CD3 levels. Type 1 diabetes patients showed a moderate but significant shortening of TCRB CDR3 length in all four CD4+ subsets. Shorter templates might be favored by PCR, yet because patient and control samples were amplified and corrected together, any such skew would affect both groups equally.

CDR1 MGHRA and CDR2 YSYEKL were looked up in the germline V gene. Taken from cysteine to phenylalanine, the CDR3 has 15 residues. Only CDR3 DNA is held: 45 bases, read in frame from base 1. Unmatched junction bases come to 2, with V trimmed by 2 bases and J by 5 bases. Concerning this clone itself: This clone's antigen is unknown. Base qualities are missing; no much larger clone stands one base away.

The High Capacity cDNA Reverse Transcription Kit was used to reverse transcribe all of the isolated RNA, meaning that expressed TCRB transcripts were what got sequenced. Naive, central memory and regulatory T cell samples underwent deep immunoSEQ sequencing, averaging about 3.57 million total reads per sample. Sorted cells were lysed in RLT buffer and RNA was extracted with DNase-treated RNeasy Micro or Mini kits, depending on cell number. To prevent cross-contamination, each cell subset was processed individually, whereas patient and healthy donor samples were processed jointly. The immunoSEQ multiplex PCR was used to amplify TCRB sequences from cDNA, yielding 87-bp fragments that span the CDR3 region. Amplicons were sequenced on the Illumina HiSeq platform. As for how the authors treated the data: PCR bias was corrected computationally using synthetic template baselines, and reads within Hamming distance 2 were collapsed, with unmergeable singletons discarded. Reads were aligned against IMGT to assign V, D and J genes, CDR3 length and insertions or deletions at six rearrangement sites. Within each subset, clonotype counts were normalized to the number of sorted cells before true diversity and Gini coefficients were calculated with the tcR R package. Repertoire sharing was quantified using the overlap coefficient calculated on TCRB nucleotide sequences. As a proxy for the pre-selection repertoire, out-of-frame TCRB sequences from naive cells were analyzed. The table was pulled from immuneACCESS by TCRdb, which kept in-frame rearrangements only. Such tables lose some clones; where checked, under half of the loss comes from unresolved V genes, and the rest has no known cause. The V and J calls and clone size were taken over from that table, and D and trimming were inferred from the DNA. This sample has hundreds of thousands of clones in its table, and roughly 13% of those were observed once. The biggest ten clones account for roughly 0.033% of the sample.

This clonotype was obtained from a young man in good health. Sequenced input: naive CD4+ T cells from blood. The cell subset or site label, read with the paper, signifies: true naive CD4+ T cells. This chain joins TRBV4-1 to TRBJ2-3, with TRBD2 identical over 12 junction bases. The CDR3: CASSQSLAGGDTQYF. The base sequence is TGCGCCAGCAGCCAATCACTAGCGGGGGGAGATACGCAGTATTTT.